This TCR beta chain was sequenced for a study of blood T cells in healthy people across ages. V lost 11 bases, J lost 0 bases, and 9 bases lay in between. The length of the CDR3 is 12 residues. Using a J-beta primer mix together with a sample-barcoded 5' primer, a second PCR was run for roughly 7 to 12 cycles. One entry per CDR3 protein results from TCRdb running MiXCR on the 5' RACE reads. Here the sample spans about 830,000 distinct CDR3 sequences, about 59% being singletons. Ten or more counts support this clonotype. The TCR was taken from a man aged 25 to 40 in good health. The sequencing sample was made of blood. The genes are TRBV12-3 or TRBV12-4 and TRBJ2-3; D gene ambiguous. The CDR3 is CADKISTDTQYF. The CDR3 DNA follows: TGTGCCGATAAAATTAGCACAGATACGCAGTATTTT.